The next 29 T cell receptor beta chains were all read from a single sample in a study of breast tumors, draining lymph nodes, adjacent tissues (TCRdb year 2016). Libraries were prepared through multiplex PCR. Sequenced using an Illumina HiSeq 2000. TCRdb reworked the public reads: Q25 trimming with fastp, MiXCR clone assembly, productive beta chains retained. CDR3 protein duplicates are merged, each entry listing the most common genes and DNA. The table for this sample lists about 22,000 distinct CDR3 sequences; under 75% of them were counted only once. 13% to 15% of the sample comes from the top ten. Sequencing input: breast tumor tissue. Receptors were obtained from a female donor with breast cancer. Some clones in this sample may be carry-over from other donors' samples.

The CDR3 sequence: CASSTESSYEQYF. In DNA form, the CDR3 reads TGTGCCAGCAGCACAGAAAGCTCCTACGAGCAGTACTTC. V gene TRBV12-3 or TRBV12-4 combines with J gene TRBJ2-7, with unresolved D. Trimming took off 6 bases at V and 0 bases at J, with 9 bases between the two ends. This CDR3 is built from 13 residues.

This clonotype is labeled as medium-sized. The chain uses TRBV19 and TRBJ2-3; a weak D match, TRBD2 (5 bases). V was trimmed by 5 bases and J by 6 bases, leaving 15 bases between them. The CDR3 is 14 residues long. Looked up from germline, CDR1 is LNHDA and CDR2 is SQIVND (reference sequence). The CDR3 nucleotides read TGTGCCAGTAGTCCATTAGCGCCTAGGGATACGCAGTATTTT. It is translated as CASSPLAPRDTQYF.

This clonotype is classed as medium-sized. The genes are TRBV5-5 and TRBJ2-3; possible D gene TRBD2, 6 bases. Germline-derived CDR1 and CDR2 are SGHKS and YYEKEE (reference sequence). V dropped 0 bases and J dropped 1 base, with 9 bases sitting between them. This CDR3 spans 15 amino acids. CDR3 sequence reads: CASSLERVRTDTQYF. For the CDR3, the DNA is TGTGCCAGCAGCTTGGAGCGGGTTCGCACAGATACGCAGTATTTT.

This clonotype came up a few times. The CDR3 end shows no conserved phenylalanine or tryptophan, and so a read error is likely. The CDR3 reads CASSSGGEQDTQYL. Here the CDR3 DNA reads TGTGCCAGCAGCAGCGGGGGCGAGCAAGATACGCAGTATCTT. The chain combines TRBV7-2 with TRBJ2-3; TRBD2 matches 8 bases. CDR1 SGHTA and CDR2 FQGNSA come from the germline V gene. V lost 5 bases, J lost 5 bases, and 6 bases stayed unmatched. The CDR3 is 14 residues long.

The rearrangement links TRBV4-3 to TRBJ1-6, with D unclear. The germline V gene encodes CDR1 LGHNA and CDR2 YSLEER. Trimming removed 9 bases at V and 2 bases at J, with 11 bases between. This CDR3 is 14 amino acids long. The DNA for the CDR3 is TGCGCCAGTGCCTCAGGACCCTATAATTCACCCCTCCACTTT. Translated, it gives CASASGPYNSPLHF.

This clonotype qualifies as medium-sized (0.01 to 0.1%). V usage is TRBV4-1 and J usage is TRBJ2-6; TRBD2 is a possible D gene (5 bases). CDR1 and CDR2 (germline): MGHRA, YSYEKL. Trimming cost V 4 bases and J 4 bases, with 11 bases left between them. The CDR3 covers 15 residues. The CDR3 DNA sequence: TGCGCCAGCAGCCCGAGACTATCAGGGGCCAACGTCCTGACTTTC. This translates into CASSPRLSGANVLTF.

The rearrangement links TRBV12-3 or TRBV12-4 to TRBJ1-2; unclear D gene. V was pared by 4 bases and J by 0 bases, with 18 bases between. The CDR3 contains 17 residues. The CDR3: CASSYSKTELANYGYTF. As DNA, the CDR3 is TGTGCCAGCAGTTATTCTAAAACCGAGTTAGCTAACTATGGCTACACCTTC.

The chain couples TRBV11-2 to TRBJ1-2; tentative D call: TRBD1 (5 bases). CDR1 is SGHAT, CDR2 FQNNGV, per germline. This CDR3 region has 13 residues. Deletions cut 0 bases from V and 7 bases from J, with 9 bases between. CDR3 coding DNA: TGTGCCAGCAGCTTAGAACCAGGGAGTGGCTACACCTTC. Amino acid sequence: CASSLEPGSGYTF. Combining the CDR3 with reference TRBV11-2 and TRBJ1-2 gives the whole variable domain EAGVAQSPRYKIIEKRQSVAFWCNPISGHATLYWYQQILGQGPKLLIQFQNNGVVDDSQLPKDRFSAERLKGVDSTLKIQPAKLEDSAVYLCASSLEPGSGYTFGSGTRLTVV.

The table lists this clonotype with a few counts. The V call is TRBV30, the J call TRBJ1-2, with 8 bases that match TRBD1. V was clipped by 0 bases and J by 7 bases; unmatched bases: 4. This CDR3 is built from 13 residues. CDR1 and CDR2 (germline): GTSNPN, SVGIG (reference sequence). This chain's CDR3 is CAWSVRTGLGYTF. In DNA, the CDR3 is TGTGCCTGGAGTGTACGGACAGGGCTTGGCTACACCTTC.

This clonotype is medium-sized (0.01 to 0.1%) in the sample. The V gene is TRBV7-2, the J gene TRBJ2-5, with TRBD1 matching 9 bases. The germline V gene encodes CDR1 SGHTA and CDR2 FQGNSA. The CDR3 has 15 amino acids. V gave up 4 bases and J gave up 5 bases; unmatched junction bases: 8. CDR3 residues: CASSSGTGSAETQYF. Here the CDR3 DNA reads TGTGCCAGCAGCTCCGGGACAGGGAGTGCGGAGACCCAGTACTTC.

Many counts were recorded for this clonotype. This sequence may be a read error, since a much larger clone differs from it by one base. This chain joins TRBV6-1 and TRBJ2-7, with 7 bases that match TRBD1. The CDR3 totals 12 residues. CDR1 MNHNS and CDR2 SASEGT come from the germline V gene. V was pared by 6 bases and J by 4 bases, with 3 bases of the junction left unmatched. The CDR3 loop is CASSPGGYEQYF. The CDR3 DNA reads TGTGCCAGCAGCCCAGGGGGATACGAGCAGTACTTC.

V gene TRBV19 combines with J gene TRBJ1-6; a weak D match, TRBD1 (6 bases). Germline lookup yields CDR1 LNHDA and CDR2 SQIVND (reference sequence). This CDR3 is 12 amino acids long. The CDR3 is CTGYRVGSPLHF. CDR3 coding DNA: TGTACTGGATACAGGGTGGGTTCACCCCTCCACTTT.

The chain uses TRBV7-3 and TRBJ1-2, with D possibly being TRBD1 (5 bases). Germline CDR1 is SGHTA and CDR2 is FQGTGA. V shed 4 bases and J shed 6 bases, with 15 bases lying between them. The CDR3 contains 14 residues. In DNA, the CDR3 is TGTGCCAGCAGCTCTTGGGGAGGACACGATGGCTACACCTTC. Translating it yields CASSSWGGHDGYTF. Full variable domain (remainder filled in from reference TRBV7-3 and TRBJ1-2): GAGVSQTPSNKVTEKGKYVELRCDPISGHTALYWYRQSLGQGPEFLIYFQGTGAADDSGLPNDRFFAVRPEGSVSTLKIQRTERGDSAVYLCASSSWGGHDGYTFGSGTRLTVV.

This clonotype has a count of ten or more. The J gene is TRBJ1-3, the V gene TRBV16, with unresolved D. This CDR3 region has 16 residues. Trimming removed 3 bases at V and 0 bases at J, with 12 bases between. From germline, CDR1 is KGHSY and CDR2 FQNENV. The CDR3 here is CASSHLKSSSGNTIYF. CDR3 bases: TGTGCCAGCAGCCATCTAAAGTCGAGCTCTGGAAACACCATATATTTT.

This clonotype was seen at least ten times. CDR3 sequence reads: CASSYSGQQETQYF. CDR3 sequence (DNA): TGTGCCAGCAGTTACTCAGGGCAGCAAGAGACCCAGTACTTC. The chain joins TRBV6-6 to TRBJ2-5, with unresolved D. Germline V lookup: CDR1 MNHNY, CDR2 SVGAGI (reference sequence). V shed 0 bases and J shed 2 bases, with 7 bases lying between them. The length of the CDR3 is 14 residues.

V and J are TRBV7-9 and TRBJ2-7, with 8 nucleotides matching TRBD2. CDR1 and CDR2 from the germline V gene are SEHNR and FQNEAQ (reference sequence). CDR3 length: 14 amino acids. V lost 7 bases to trimming and J lost 5 bases; unmatched junction nucleotides: 10. The DNA of the CDR3 is TGTGCCAGCACCAATTCCGCGGGAGGTAACGAGCAGTACTTC. Protein: CASTNSAGGNEQYF.

The rearrangement joins TRBV10-3 to TRBJ2-7; D gene uncertain. Germline V gives CDR1 ENHRY, CDR2 SYGVKD. The CDR3 consists of 12 residues. The V and J ends lost 3 bases and 3 bases respectively, with 6 bases between them. The DNA of the CDR3 is TGTGCCATCAGTGAAGGCAGCTACGAGCAGTACTTC. Protein sequence: CAISEGSYEQYF.

The chain is built from TRBV24-1 and TRBJ1-2; D is uncertain. V lost 9 bases to trimming and J lost 2 bases, with 9 bases between them. The length of the CDR3 is 12 residues. Per germline, CDR1 KGHDR and CDR2 SFDVKD. This chain's CDR3 is CATSAANYGYTF. Here the CDR3 DNA reads TGTGCCACCTCTGCTGCCAACTATGGCTACACCTTC.

This chain connects TRBV5-1 to TRBJ1-2; D remains unclear. CDR3 length: 14 residues. CDR1 is SGHRS, CDR2 YFSETQ, per germline. Trimming cost V 0 bases and J 4 bases, with 10 bases left between them. The CDR3, as DNA: TGCGCCAGCAGCTTGGAAGGTCAACTCTATGGCTACACCTTC. Translated, it gives CASSLEGQLYGYTF.

The rearrangement links TRBV15 to TRBJ2-3, with D uncertain. This CDR3 region has 14 residues. The V end lost 5 bases, the J end lost 6 bases, and 15 bases lay between the germline ends. CDR1 and CDR2 (germline): LNHNV, YYDKDF (reference sequence). CDR3 in DNA: TGTGCCACCAGCCTTACTGCCCCGACCGATACGCAGTATTTT. This codes for CATSLTAPTDTQYF.

By share, this clonotype ranks as medium-sized. The CDR3: CASSLASRSGELFF. CDR3 DNA: TGTGCCAGCAGCTTAGCTTCTCGTTCCGGGGAGCTGTTTTTT. The chain recombines TRBV7-9 with TRBJ2-2, with D hard to call. This CDR3 comprises 14 residues. V dropped 0 bases and J dropped 6 bases, with 8 bases sitting between them. CDR1 SEHNR and CDR2 FQNEAQ come from the germline V gene (reference sequence).

Within the sample, this clonotype is medium-sized. Just one base apart from a much larger clone, this may be a read error. The rearrangement uses TRBV12-3 or TRBV12-4 and TRBJ1-2, with D perhaps TRBD1 (5 bases). Trimming pared 3 bases from V and 4 bases from J, leaving 6 bases between. This CDR3 region has 12 residues. The CDR3 here is CASSFGGYGYTF. The CDR3 DNA reads as TGTGCCAGCAGTTTCGGGGGCTATGGCTACACCTTC.

J is TRBJ2-1 and V is TRBV29-1; TRBD1 is a possible D gene (7 bases). This CDR3 spans 12 amino acids. CDR1 SQVTM and CDR2 ANQGSEA come from the germline V gene. The ends were cut back, 3 bases at V and 13 bases at J, with 16 bases in the middle. CDR3 sequence: CSVDGGDSGQFF. The CDR3 bases are TGCAGCGTTGATGGAGGGGACAGCGGCCAGTTCTTC.

This clonotype is termed medium-sized. The gene calls are TRBV5-6 and TRBJ2-3, with 13 bases matching TRBD2. V shed 2 bases and J 0 bases; nucleotides not matched to a gene: 3. Germline V lookup: CDR1 SGHDT, CDR2 YYEEEE. The CDR3 loop spans 17 amino acids. CDR3 sequence: CASSFGLAGDSTDTQYF. CDR3 coding DNA: TGTGCCAGCAGCTTTGGACTAGCGGGGGACAGCACAGATACGCAGTATTTT.

This clonotype is classed as medium-sized. The chain links TRBV4-3 to TRBJ2-5; D ambiguous. V lost 1 base, J lost 1 base, and 19 bases lay in between. The germline gives CDR1 LGHNA, CDR2 YSLEER. The CDR3 length is 18 residues. Written as DNA, the CDR3 is TGCGCCAGCAGCCAAGCACACCTTAGCTCCCCAACCCAAGAGACCCAGTACTTC. Translating it yields CASSQAHLSSPTQETQYF.

V is TRBV24-1 and J is TRBJ2-3; 14 bases align to TRBD2. CDR1 is KGHDR and CDR2 is SFDVKD in the germline V gene. Germline trimming cut 1 base from V and 4 bases from J; bases unmatched to any gene: 3. The CDR3 sequence is 17 residues long. The CDR3 loop reads CATSDFGLAGGADTQYF. The CDR3 bases are TGTGCCACCAGTGATTTTGGACTAGCGGGGGGTGCAGATACGCAGTATTTT.

The sample holds many counts of this clonotype. The V and J genes are TRBV7-8 and TRBJ2-3, with 16 bases identical to TRBD2. Germline V gene data show CDR1 as SGHVS and CDR2 as FQNEAQ. CDR3 size: 18 residues. V trimming: 5 bases; J trimming: 0 bases; junction bases outside the gene matches: 5. The DNA of the CDR3 is TGTGCCAGCAGCCTCGGGACTAGCGGGGGGGCCAGCACAGATACGCAGTATTTT. Protein product: CASSLGTSGGASTDTQYF.

The chain has TRBV20-1 and TRBJ1-2; a possible D gene is TRBD1 (6 bases). Germline CDR1 is DFQATT and CDR2 is SNEGSKA (reference sequence). V lost 3 bases, J lost 0 bases, and 11 bases lay in between. The CDR3 is made up of 14 amino acids. The CDR3 DNA reads TGCAGTGCTAGCGGCAGGGGAGCTAACTATGGCTACACCTTC. Translating gives CSASGRGANYGYTF.

This chain joins TRBV20-1 and TRBJ2-7; D perhaps matches TRBD1 (7 bases). Per the germline V gene, CDR1 is DFQATT and CDR2 is SNEGSKA (reference sequence). The CDR3 sequence is 14 residues long. V dropped 1 base and J dropped 6 bases, with 16 bases sitting between them. The CDR3 DNA follows: TGCAGTGCTAGAGGCAGGGGGGTTTACGGCGAGCAGTACTTC. This sequence encodes CSARGRGVYGEQYF.